Below, one T cell receptor beta chain is given with its context. The antigen is unknown. This sample is drawn from a study of cytomegalovirus exposure and HLA in healthy donors. Whole-study findings and limits: The authors assumed roughly uniform sequencing depth across donors for presence/absence analyses. The study designated 160 or so TCR beta chains cytomegalovirus-associated.

The primer mix had 60 Vbeta and 13 Jbeta primers. Libraries were prepared by immunoSEQ multiplex PCR; TCRdb keeps only in-frame clonotypes and omits some of them. Its table lists approximately 120,000 clones. The CDR3 loop spans 16 amino acids. CDR1 and CDR2 from the germline V gene are SGHAT and FQNNGV. Unmatched junction bases numbered 3, after V lost 3 bases and J lost 0 bases. The genes are TRBV11-2 and TRBJ2-5, with 11 bases aligning to TRBD2. This TCR was sampled from a woman aged 55-70 years in good health and CMV-seronegative. Sequencing used PBMCs. The CDR3 sequence is CASSFRLAGNQETQYF. CDR3 nucleotide sequence: TGTGCCAGCAGCTTCCGACTAGCGGGAAACCAAGAGACCCAGTACTTC.